These 31 T cell receptor beta chains came from one sample sequenced in a study of T cell responses to AZD1222 COVID-19 vaccine. Assay used: immunoSEQ multiplex PCR; TCRdb lists only in-frame clones, some missing. The table has fewer than 150,000 clones, around 90% seen once. The specimen was peripheral blood, collected 28 days after the second AZD1222 dose. The source is an adult who received the AZD1222 COVID-19 vaccine.

This chain joins TRBV2 and TRBJ2-1; 10 bases agree with TRBD2. CDR1 is SNHLY, CDR2 FYNNEI, per germline. The CDR3 is 14 residues long. V gave up 6 bases and J gave up 5 bases; unmatched junction bases: 4. CDR3 DNA sequence: TGTGCCAGCAGACGGACTAGCGGCCACAATGAGCAGTTCTTC. The encoded protein is CASRRTSGHNEQFF.

This sequence joins TRBV19 and TRBJ2-2, with 9 nucleotides matching TRBD1. V lost 5 bases to trimming and J lost 4 bases; unmatched junction nucleotides: 5. The CDR3 consists of 15 residues. Germline V gives CDR1 LNHDA, CDR2 SQIVND (reference sequence). The CDR3: CASSAPGQGTGELFF. In nucleotides, the CDR3 is TGTGCCAGTAGTGCGCCGGGACAGGGCACCGGGGAGCTGTTTTTT.

This clone was seen only once. This chain joins TRBV2 and TRBJ1-5; D gene unclear. Trimming cost V 6 bases and J 0 bases, with 12 bases left between them. CDR3 length equals 15 residues. CDR1 is SNHLY, CDR2 FYNNEI, per germline. Here the CDR3 DNA reads TGTGCCAGCAGCCTCGGAGACCTTAGCAATCAGCCCCAGCATTTT. It codes for CASSLGDLSNQPQHF.

About this clone itself: The junction differs from germline at one of its ends, possibly a read error. The gene calls are TRBV12-3 or TRBV12-4 and TRBJ2-1; D remains ambiguous. The CDR3 sequence is 12 residues long. The CDR3 nucleotides are TGTGCCAGCACTTTAGGGTACAATGAGCAGTTCTTC. It codes for CASTLGYNEQFF.

This clone was seen only a few times. This sequence joins TRBV19 and TRBJ2-5, with D possibly TRBD2 on 5 matching bases. This CDR3 spans 14 amino acids. Germline V gives CDR1 LNHDA, CDR2 SQIVND (reference sequence). V was trimmed by 8 bases and J by 2 bases, leaving 15 bases between them. In nucleotides, the CDR3 is TGTGCCAGTCAACCGAGGGCTAAACAAGAGACCCAGTACTTC. Translation: CASQPRAKQETQYF.

The chain employs TRBV19 and TRBJ2-5; D is unclear. V lost 6 bases and J 1 base, leaving 15 bases between the germline ends. The germline CDR1 and CDR2 sequences are LNHDA and SQIVND (reference sequence). This CDR3 contains 15 residues. The CDR3 sequence is CASRSSGWAQETQYF. CDR3 sequence (DNA): TGTGCCAGTAGAAGTTCGGGCTGGGCCCAAGAGACCCAGTACTTC. Drawing the rest from reference TRBV19 and TRBJ2-5, the complete variable domain is DGGITQSPKYLFRKEGQNVTLSCEQNLNHDAMYWYRQDPGQGLRLIYYSQIVNDFQKGDIAEGYSVSREKKESFPLTVTSAQKNPTAFYLCASRSSGWAQETQYFGPGTRLLVL.

V is TRBV5-1 and J is TRBJ2-7, with D tentatively TRBD1 (5 bases). V lost 0 bases to trimming and J lost 3 bases, with 10 bases between them. Germline CDR1 is SGHRS and CDR2 is YFSETQ. The CDR3 is 14 residues long. CDR3 sequence (DNA): TGCGCCAGCAGCTTGGATACAGGAGACTACGAGCAGTACTTC. It encodes CASSLDTGDYEQYF.

In DNA form, the CDR3 reads TGTGCCACCAGTGGAACCGGGACAGAATATGGCTACACCTTC. Protein: CATSGTGTEYGYTF. This rearrangement joins TRBV24-1 to TRBJ1-2, with 7 bases identical to TRBD1. V dropped 5 bases and J dropped 5; count of bases not matched to a gene: 7. This CDR3 contains 14 residues. Looked up from germline, CDR1 is KGHDR and CDR2 is SFDVKD.

The chain recombines TRBV5-1 with TRBJ2-1; D possibly corresponds to TRBD2 (6 bases). Germline CDR1 SGHRS, CDR2 YFSETQ. CDR3 length: 15 amino acids. Trimming pared 2 bases from V and 5 bases from J, leaving 14 bases between. In DNA, the CDR3 is TGCGCCAGCAGCTTCAGGCGGGAAGGAAACAATGAGCAGTTCTTC. As protein: CASSFRREGNNEQFF.

The V and J genes are TRBV7-2 and TRBJ1-5, with 11 bases matching TRBD1. Per the germline V gene, CDR1 is SGHTA and CDR2 is FQGNSA. The CDR3 length is 15 residues. After removal of 4 bases from V and 3 bases from J, the junction contained 2 bases not matched to a gene. The CDR3 reads CASSSGQGVNQPQHF. The DNA of the CDR3 is TGTGCCAGCAGCTCGGGACAGGGGGTCAATCAGCCCCAGCATTTT.

This rearrangement joins TRBV28 to TRBJ1-6, with a possible D match to TRBD1 (5 bases). The ends were cut back, 0 bases at V and 9 bases at J, with 9 bases in the middle. Germline assignment: CDR1 MDHEN and CDR2 SYDVKM. This CDR3 contains 14 residues. CDR3 sequence reads: CASSLWSGRSPLHF. CDR3 DNA sequence: TGTGCCAGCAGTTTATGGTCAGGGCGTTCACCCCTCCACTTT.

This chain links TRBV6-1 with TRBJ2-6; D gene uncertain. Trimming took off 2 bases at V and 4 bases at J, with 18 bases between the two ends. Germline CDR1 is MNHNS and CDR2 is SASEGT. This CDR3 comprises 18 residues. CDR3 loop: CASSERRIGSSGANVLTF. The CDR3 DNA reads as TGTGCCAGCAGTGAACGGCGGATCGGCAGCTCCGGGGCCAACGTCCTGACTTTC.

This chain joins TRBV5-6 and TRBJ1-2; D is uncertain. Trimming took 4 bases from V and 8 from J, leaving 15 bases between them. Germline V gene data show CDR1 as SGHDT and CDR2 as YYEEEE. The CDR3 runs to 13 residues. CDR3 loop: CASSPIKGSGYTF. The CDR3 DNA reads TGTGCCAGCAGCCCAATTAAGGGTTCGGGCTACACCTTC. The variable domain in full, with the rest retrieved from reference TRBV5-6 and TRBJ1-2, is DAGVTQSPTHLIKTRGQQVTLRCSPKSGHDTVSWYQQALGQGPQFIFQYYEEEERQRGNFPDRFSGHQFPNYSSELNVNALLLGDSALYLCASSPIKGSGYTFGSGTRLTVV.

The chain combines TRBV28 with TRBJ1-4; no reliable D call. The V gene's germline CDR1 is MDHEN and CDR2 SYDVKM. Trimming took 5 bases from V and 2 from J, leaving 3 bases between them. The CDR3 has 12 residues. The CDR3 DNA follows: TGTGCCAGCAGTCCGACTAATGAAAAACTGTTTTTT. Protein: CASSPTNEKLFF.

This clone was seen only a few times. The gene calls are TRBV9 and TRBJ2-7; TRBD1 matches 7 bases. CDR3 length: 14 amino acids. The V gene's germline CDR1 is SGDLS and CDR2 YYNGEE. V trimming: 0 bases; J trimming: 6 bases; junction bases outside the gene matches: 6. As DNA, the CDR3 is TGTGCCAGCAGCGTAGCCCGGACAGGCAGCGAGCAGTACTTC. It specifies CASSVARTGSEQYF.

In this sample, this clone turned up once. The CDR3 DNA reads TGTGCCAGCAGCCAACAAGGGGCGGGAGCGGTGAACACCGGGGAGCTGTTTTTT. Translation: CASSQQGAGAVNTGELFF. The chain joins TRBV4-2 to TRBJ2-2, with 7 positions matching TRBD2. Germline-derived CDR1 and CDR2 are LGHNA and YNFKEQ. This CDR3 is built from 18 residues. V was pared by 2 bases and J by 1 base, with 10 bases of the junction left unmatched.

In this sample, this clone turned up once. The rearrangement joins TRBV19 to TRBJ1-5, with 7 bases identical to TRBD1. CDR1 is LNHDA and CDR2 is SQIVND in the germline V gene (reference sequence). The trim removed 3 bases at V and 7 bases at J, leaving 6 bases unmatched. The CDR3 is 14 amino acids. CDR3 DNA: TGTGCCAGTAGTATCTACGACAGGGACCAGCCCCAGCATTTT. The encoded protein is CASSIYDRDQPQHF.

This clone was seen just once. The chain employs TRBV27 and TRBJ1-6; TRBD1 is a possible D gene (5 bases). The CDR3 contains 14 residues. Germline lookup yields CDR1 MNHEY and CDR2 SMNVEV (reference sequence). The germline V and J ends were trimmed by 2 bases and 9 bases, with 11 bases remaining between them. Here the CDR3 DNA reads TGTGCCAGCAGTTTAAGCAGGGTTGGTTCACCCCTCCACTTT. It translates to CASSLSRVGSPLHF.

This sequence joins TRBV25-1 and TRBJ2-2, with 8 bases matching TRBD1. CDR1 is MGHDK and CDR2 is SYGVNS in the germline V gene. The CDR3 sequence is 13 residues long. The junction had 3 bases not matched to a gene; V was cut back by 6 bases and J by 6 bases. The CDR3 DNA is TGTGCCAGCAGCCCGGACAGGGCCGGGGAGCTGTTTTTT. This codes for CASSPDRAGELFF.

CDR3 sequence: CASSRGAPAYNEQFF. The CDR3 coding sequence is TGTGCCAGCAGCCGGGGGGCCCCCGCCTACAATGAGCAGTTCTTC. The chain recombines TRBV7-3 with TRBJ2-1, with D perhaps TRBD2 (7 bases). The ends were cut back, 5 bases at V and 2 bases at J, with 13 bases in the middle. In germline, CDR1 is SGHTA, CDR2 FQGTGA. CDR3 length: 15 residues.

Many counts were recorded for this clone. The DNA for the CDR3 is TGTGCCAGTAGTTCCTCCGTGGGGATGGGACCCCTCCACTTT. Encoded protein: CASSSSVGMGPLHF. This sequence joins TRBV19 and TRBJ1-6; D is unclear. The CDR3 spans 14 residues. In germline, CDR1 is LNHDA, CDR2 SQIVND (reference sequence). V lost 5 bases and J 12 bases, leaving 17 bases between the germline ends.

This clone was recorded once. The rearrangement links TRBV7-6 to TRBJ2-1; the D is unclear. V lost 5 bases, J lost 6 bases, and 5 bases lay in between. Germline CDR1 is SGHVS and CDR2 is FNYEAQ. The CDR3 sequence is 11 residues long. CDR3 amino acids: CASSHGNEQFF. As DNA, the CDR3 is TGTGCCAGCAGCCACGGCAATGAGCAGTTCTTC. Variable domain in full (rest from reference TRBV7-6 and TRBJ2-1): GAGVSQSPRYKVTKRGQDVALRCDPISGHVSLYWYRQALGQGPEFLTYFNYEAQQDKSGLPNDRFSAERPEGSISTLTIQRTEQRDSAMYRCASSHGNEQFFGPGTRLTVL.

The gene calls are TRBV11-3 and TRBJ1-1, with a weak D call TRBD1 (5 bases). The CDR3 is 13 residues long. The V end was cut by 5 bases, the J end by 2 bases, with 9 bases between. Per the germline V gene, CDR1 is SGHNT and CDR2 is YENEEA. The CDR3, as DNA: TGTGCCAGCAGCACACAGGTTAACACTGAAGCTTTCTTT. Translating it yields CASSTQVNTEAFF. Using reference TRBV11-3 and TRBJ1-1 for the parts outside the CDR3, the full variable domain is EAGVVQSPRYKIIEKKQPVAFWCNPISGHNTLYWYLQNLGQGPELLIRYENEEAVDDSQLPKDRFSAERLKGVDSTLKIQPAELGDSAVYLCASSTQVNTEAFFGQGTRLTVV.

The CDR3 nucleotides are TGCAGTGCGGAGATCGAAGTTGGCTACACCTTC. Protein: CSAEIEVGYTF. The rearrangement uses TRBV20-1 and TRBJ1-2; unclear D gene. The CDR3 extends over 11 amino acids. Trimming left V 6 bases short and J 7 bases short, with 12 bases between. CDR1 is DFQATT and CDR2 is SNEGSKA in the germline V gene (reference sequence).

V usage is TRBV6-5 and J usage is TRBJ2-1; 9 nucleotides line up with TRBD2. The germline V gene has CDR1 MNHEY and CDR2 SVGAGI. With V trimmed by 6 bases and J by 10 bases, 13 bases remained unmatched. CDR3 size: 15 residues. CDR3 loop: CASRKASGTSREQFF. The CDR3 nucleotides read TGTGCCAGCAGGAAGGCTAGCGGGACATCCCGGGAGCAGTTCTTC.

This clone has just a few counts. This sequence joins TRBV10-3 and TRBJ2-1, with 9 positions matching TRBD1. The CDR3 runs to 14 residues. V dropped 10 bases and J dropped 6; count of bases not matched to a gene: 10. Germline values: CDR1 ENHRY, CDR2 SYGVKD. This chain's CDR3 is CATEDRGGSNEQFF. CDR3 coding DNA: TGTGCCACCGAGGACAGGGGAGGTTCCAATGAGCAGTTCTTC.

This chain links TRBV28 with TRBJ1-1, with D possibly TRBD1 on 5 matching bases. The CDR3 is 14 amino acids. Germline V CDR1 and CDR2: MDHEN, SYDVKM. Trimming pared 6 bases from V and 11 bases from J, leaving 22 bases between. CDR3 nucleotides: TGTGCCAGCAGAACCGGTCAGGACAATAGATATGCTTTCTTT. It encodes CASRTGQDNRYAFF.

The CDR3 here is CASSLVWTSGGTDTQYF. Here the CDR3 DNA reads TGTGCCAGCAGCTTAGTATGGACTAGCGGGGGCACAGATACGCAGTATTTT. The gene calls are TRBV7-2 and TRBJ2-3; the match to TRBD2 covers 12 bases. The germline V gene has CDR1 SGHTA and CDR2 FQGNSA. The CDR3 extends over 17 amino acids. The V gene end was trimmed by 1 base and the J gene end by 1 base; junction bases not matched to a gene: 3.

This chain uses TRBV10-3 with TRBJ1-2; 10 nucleotides align to TRBD1. Germline-derived CDR1 and CDR2 are ENHRY and SYGVKD. V lost 6 bases, J lost 8 bases, and 3 bases stayed unmatched. The CDR3 sequence is 12 residues long. The CDR3: CAIRGTGEGYTF. Here the CDR3 DNA reads TGTGCCATCAGGGGGACAGGGGAGGGCTACACCTTC.

This clone showed up just a few times. The chain has TRBV9 and TRBJ1-2; tentative D call: TRBD1 (6 bases). CDR3 length: 14 amino acids. V was trimmed by 3 bases and J by 6 bases, leaving 15 bases between them. CDR1 and CDR2 from the germline V gene are SGDLS and YYNGEE. CDR3 sequence (DNA): TGTGCCAGCAGCGAGGGCGCCAGGGGCGATGGCTACACCTTC. Protein sequence: CASSEGARGDGYTF.

V and J are TRBV28 and TRBJ1-6; the match to TRBD1 covers 8 bases. With V trimmed by 4 bases and J by 6 bases, 5 bases remained unmatched. The CDR3 length is 15 residues. Germline CDR1 is MDHEN and CDR2 is SYDVKM. DNA of the CDR3: TGTGCCAGCAGTTCCCCGGGACAGGTTAATTCACCCCTCCACTTT. Its translation: CASSSPGQVNSPLHF.